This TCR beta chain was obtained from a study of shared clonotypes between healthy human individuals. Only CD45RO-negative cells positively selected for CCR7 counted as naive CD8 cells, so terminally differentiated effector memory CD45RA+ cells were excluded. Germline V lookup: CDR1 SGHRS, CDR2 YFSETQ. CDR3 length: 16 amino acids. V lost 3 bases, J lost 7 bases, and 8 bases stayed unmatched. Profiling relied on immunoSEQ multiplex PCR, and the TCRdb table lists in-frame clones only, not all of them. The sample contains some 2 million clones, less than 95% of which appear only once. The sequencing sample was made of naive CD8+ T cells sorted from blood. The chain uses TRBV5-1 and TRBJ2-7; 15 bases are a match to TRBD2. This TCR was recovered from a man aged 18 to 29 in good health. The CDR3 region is CASSSGLAGGPREQYF. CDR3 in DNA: TGCGCCAGCAGCTCCGGACTAGCGGGGGGGCCGAGGGAGCAGTACTTC.